This T cell receptor (beta chain) was captured in a study of CD8 T cells in Susac syndrome. After extraction with the RNeasy kit, about 0.45 to 1 ug of the RNA was reverse transcribed using random hexamers. TCRdb reprocessed the immunoSEQ multiplex PCR reads with MiXCR, giving one entry per CDR3 protein. Of 100,000 to 150,000 distinct CDR3 sequences listed, around 94% are singletons. This CDR3 spans 16 amino acids. Germline V CDR1 and CDR2: MNHEY, SVGAGI. V lost 0 bases and J 4 bases, leaving 15 bases between the germline ends. The chain links TRBV6-5 to TRBJ1-1; unclear D gene. What was sequenced was CD4+ T cells from PBMCs. The clonotype originates from a human donor in good health. CDR3 sequence reads: CASSYSETETITEAFF. The CDR3 DNA sequence: TGTGCCAGCAGTTACTCGGAGACGGAGACTATCACTGAAGCTTTCTTT.